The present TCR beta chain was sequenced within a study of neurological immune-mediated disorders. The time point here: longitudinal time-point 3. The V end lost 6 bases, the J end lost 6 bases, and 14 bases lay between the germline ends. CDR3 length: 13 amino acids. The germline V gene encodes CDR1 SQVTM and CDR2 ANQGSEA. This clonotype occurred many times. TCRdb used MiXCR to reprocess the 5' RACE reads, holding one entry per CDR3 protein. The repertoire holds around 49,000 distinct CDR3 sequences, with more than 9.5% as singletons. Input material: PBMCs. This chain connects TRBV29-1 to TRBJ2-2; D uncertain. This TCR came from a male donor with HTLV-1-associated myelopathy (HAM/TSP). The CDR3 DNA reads TGCAGCGTGAGGTTGTGGGGTGCCGGGGAGCTGTTTTTT. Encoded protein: CSVRLWGAGELFF.